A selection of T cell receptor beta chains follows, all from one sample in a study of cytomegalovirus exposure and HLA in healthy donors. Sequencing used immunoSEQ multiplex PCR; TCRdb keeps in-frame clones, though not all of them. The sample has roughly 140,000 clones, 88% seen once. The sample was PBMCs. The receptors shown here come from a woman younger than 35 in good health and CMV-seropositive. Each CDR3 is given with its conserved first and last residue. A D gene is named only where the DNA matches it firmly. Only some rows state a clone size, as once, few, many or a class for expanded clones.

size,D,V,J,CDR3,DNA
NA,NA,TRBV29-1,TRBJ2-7,CSVGRDSYEQYF,TGCAGCGTTGGGAGGGACAGCTACGAGCAGTACTTC
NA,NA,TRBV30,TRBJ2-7,CAWSRGGFREQYF,TGTGCCTGGAGTCGCGGGGGCTTCAGGGAGCAGTACTTC
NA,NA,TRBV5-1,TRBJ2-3,CASSLEGGQSTDTQYF,TGCGCCAGCAGCTTGGAGGGGGGACAGAGCACAGATACGCAGTATTTT
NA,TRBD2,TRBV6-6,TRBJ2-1,CASTLLAGGPNEQFF,TGTGCCAGCACCTTACTAGCGGGAGGGCCCAATGAGCAGTTCTTC
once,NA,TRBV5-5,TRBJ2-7,CASSLASHYEQYF,TGTGCCAGCAGCTTGGCCTCACACTACGAGCAGTACTTC
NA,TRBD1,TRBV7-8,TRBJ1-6,CASSWSGGKDSPLHF,TGTGCCAGCAGCTGGTCAGGGGGCAAGGATTCACCCCTCCACTTT
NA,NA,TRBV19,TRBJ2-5,CASSIGAGLADQETQYF,TGTGCCAGTAGTATAGGGGCTGGGTTAGCGGACCAAGAGACCCAGTACTTC
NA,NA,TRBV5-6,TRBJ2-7,CASSLTVLSYEQYF,TGTGCCAGCAGCCTGACTGTGCTCTCCTACGAGCAGTACTTC
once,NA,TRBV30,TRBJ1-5,CAWSDGGRFNQPQHF,TGTGCCTGGAGTGACGGGGGACGGTTCAATCAGCCCCAGCATTTT
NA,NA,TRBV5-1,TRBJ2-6,CASGQGNTAGANVLTF,TGCGCCAGCGGGCAGGGTAACACAGCCGGGGCCAACGTCCTGACTTTC
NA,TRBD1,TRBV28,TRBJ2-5,CASSPQGAQETQYF,TGTGCCAGCAGTCCCCAGGGGGCCCAAGAGACCCAGTACTTC
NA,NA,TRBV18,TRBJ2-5,CASSPNSQETQYF,TGTGCCAGCTCACCGAACAGCCAAGAGACCCAGTACTTC
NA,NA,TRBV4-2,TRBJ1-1,CASSQGERMNTEAFF,TGTGCCAGCAGCCAAGGGGAGAGAATGAACACTGAAGCTTTCTTT
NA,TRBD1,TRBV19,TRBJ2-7,CASSIGFGTETREQYF,TGTGCCAGTAGTATAGGCTTTGGGACAGAGACGCGCGAGCAGTACTTC
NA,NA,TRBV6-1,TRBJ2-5,CASSEGSRLKTQYF,TGTGCCAGCAGTGAAGGGTCCAGATTAAAGACCCAGTACTTC
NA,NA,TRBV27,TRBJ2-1,CASSFSLPNNEQFF,TGTGCCAGCAGTTTTTCCCTACCTAACAATGAGCAGTTCTTC
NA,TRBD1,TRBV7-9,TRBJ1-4,CASSLGTGGEKLFF,TGTGCCAGCAGCTTAGGGACAGGGGGCGAAAAACTGTTTTTT
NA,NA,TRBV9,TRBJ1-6,CASSWSSYNSPLHF,TGTGCCAGCTCCTGGAGCTCCTATAATTCACCCCTCCACTTT
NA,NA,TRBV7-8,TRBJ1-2,CASSRRAGDYGYTF,TGTGCCAGCAGCCGCCGGGCGGGAGATTATGGCTACACCTTC
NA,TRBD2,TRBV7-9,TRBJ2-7,CASSFSGSLHEQYF,TGTGCCAGCAGCTTTAGCGGGAGTTTACACGAGCAGTACTTC
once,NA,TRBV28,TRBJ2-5,CASSTGKETQYF,TGTGCCAGCAGTACAGGGAAAGAGACCCAGTACTTC
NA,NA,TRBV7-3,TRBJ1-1,CASSSSQGSSEAFF,TGTGCCAGCAGCTCCTCGCAGGGGTCTTCTGAAGCTTTCTTT
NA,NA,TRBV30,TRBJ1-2,CAWRSQGNYGYTF,TGTGCCTGGAGATCCCAGGGGAACTATGGCTACACCTTC
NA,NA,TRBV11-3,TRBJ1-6,CASSFGAYNSPLHF,TGTGCCAGCAGCTTCGGAGCCTATAATTCACCCCTCCACTTT
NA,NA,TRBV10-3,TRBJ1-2,CAIRRKGTTGDYGYTF,TGTGCCATCAGAAGGAAAGGGACAACAGGAGACTATGGCTACACCTTC
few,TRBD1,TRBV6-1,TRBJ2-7,CASSHRQGGVEQYF,TGTGCCAGCAGTCATCGACAGGGGGGGGTCGAGCAGTACTTC
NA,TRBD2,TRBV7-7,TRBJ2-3,CASSSGTSRTDTQYF,TGTGCTAGCAGCTCCGGGACTAGTCGCACAGATACGCAGTATTTT
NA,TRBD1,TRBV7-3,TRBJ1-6,CASSPGGSNSPLHF,TGTGCCAGCAGCCCAGGGGGCTCGAATTCACCCCTCCACTTT
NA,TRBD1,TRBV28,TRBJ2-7,CASRWTGNYEQYF,TGTGCCAGCAGGTGGACAGGGAACTACGAGCAGTACTTC
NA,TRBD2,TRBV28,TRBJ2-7,CASSPGLAGDFSREQYF,TGTGCCAGCAGTCCGGGACTAGCGGGAGACTTCAGCCGGGAGCAGTACTTC
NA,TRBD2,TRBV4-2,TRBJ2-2,CASTAGLAGPNTGELFF,TGTGCCAGCACGGCAGGCCTAGCGGGACCGAACACCGGGGAGCTGTTTTTT
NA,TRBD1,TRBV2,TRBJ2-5,CASKGQGAEETQYF,TGTGCCAGCAAGGGACAGGGGGCTGAGGAGACCCAGTACTTC
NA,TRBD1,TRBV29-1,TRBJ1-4,CSALQGEKLFF,TGCAGCGCATTACAGGGGGAAAAACTGTTTTTT
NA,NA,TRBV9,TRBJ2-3,CASSVGRVINTDTQYF,TGTGCCAGCAGCGTAGGCAGGGTGATAAACACAGATACGCAGTATTTT
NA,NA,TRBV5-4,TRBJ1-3,CASSRPGSGNTIYF,TGTGCCAGCAGCAGACCAGGGTCCGGAAACACCATATATTTT
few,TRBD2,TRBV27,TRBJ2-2,CASSTLAGRGTGELFF,TGTGCCAGCAGTACTCTAGCGGGGAGGGGCACCGGGGAGCTGTTTTTT
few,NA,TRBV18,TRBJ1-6,CASSPQEVGNSPLHF,TGTGCCAGCTCACCACAAGAGGTCGGCAATTCACCCCTCCACTTT
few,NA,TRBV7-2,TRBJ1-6,CASSLERYNSPLHF,TGTGCCAGCAGCTTAGAGAGATATAATTCACCCCTCCACTTT
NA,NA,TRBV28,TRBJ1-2,CASGPGINYGYTF,TGTGCCAGCGGCCCGGGTATTAACTATGGCTACACCTTC
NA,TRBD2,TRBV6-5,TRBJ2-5,CASSLAGGQTQYF,TGTGCCAGCAGTTTAGCGGGAGGTCAGACCCAGTACTTC